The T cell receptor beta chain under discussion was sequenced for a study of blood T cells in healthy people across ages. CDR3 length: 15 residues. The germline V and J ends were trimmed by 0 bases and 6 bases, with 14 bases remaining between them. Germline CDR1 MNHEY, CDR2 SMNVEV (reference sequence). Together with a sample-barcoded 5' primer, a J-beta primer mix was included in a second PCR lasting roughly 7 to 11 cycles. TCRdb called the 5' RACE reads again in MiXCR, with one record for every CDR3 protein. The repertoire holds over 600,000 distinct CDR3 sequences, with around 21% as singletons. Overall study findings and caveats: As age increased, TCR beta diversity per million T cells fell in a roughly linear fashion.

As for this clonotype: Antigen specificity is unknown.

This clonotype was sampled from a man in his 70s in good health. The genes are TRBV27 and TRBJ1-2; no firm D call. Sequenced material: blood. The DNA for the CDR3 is TGTGCCAGCAGTTTATCCCTATATAAGGGAAATGGCTACACCTTC. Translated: CASSLSLYKGNGYTF.